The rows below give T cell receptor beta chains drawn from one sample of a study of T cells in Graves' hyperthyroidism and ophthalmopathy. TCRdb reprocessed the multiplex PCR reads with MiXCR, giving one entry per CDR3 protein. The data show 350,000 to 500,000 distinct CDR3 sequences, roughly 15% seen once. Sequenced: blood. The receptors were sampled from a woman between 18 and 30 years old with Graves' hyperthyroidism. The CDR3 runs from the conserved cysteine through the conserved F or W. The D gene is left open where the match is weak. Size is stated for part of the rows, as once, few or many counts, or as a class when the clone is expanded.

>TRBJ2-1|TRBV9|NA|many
TGTGCCAGCAGCTATGGGTCCCTCGGGAACAATGAGCAGTTCTTC
CASSYGSLGNNEQFF
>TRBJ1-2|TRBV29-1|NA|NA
TGCAGCGTTGAATACTATGGCTACACCTTC
CSVEYYGYTF
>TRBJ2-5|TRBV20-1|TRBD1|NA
TGCAGTGCTAGCCCTAGGACAGGGGAAGAGACCCAGTACTTC
CSASPRTGEETQYF
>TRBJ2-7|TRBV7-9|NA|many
TGTGCCAGCAGCTTAGGGGTCGGTCGGACGACCTACGAGCAGTACTTC
CASSLGVGRTTYEQYF
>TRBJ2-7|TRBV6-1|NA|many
TGTGCCAGCAGTGAAATGGGGCCAGGGCGCCCCTACGAGCAGTACTTC
CASSEMGPGRPYEQYF
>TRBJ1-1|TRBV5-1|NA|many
TGCGCCAGCAGCTTGGGCGAACGTCCCACTGAAGCTTTCTTT
CASSLGERPTEAFF
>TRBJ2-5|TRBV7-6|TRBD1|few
TGTGCCAGCAGCCATCCCCCGGGACAGAAGATTTTCCAGGGGGAGACCCAGTACTTC
CASSHPPGQKIFQGETQYF
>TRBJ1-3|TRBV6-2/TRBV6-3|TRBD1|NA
TGTGCCAGCAGTTACGGGACAGGGGTTGGAAACACCATATATTTT
CASSYGTGVGNTIYF
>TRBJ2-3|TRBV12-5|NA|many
TGTGCTAGTGGCGCGGGCGAGGGCACAGATACGCAGTATTTT
CASGAGEGTDTQYF
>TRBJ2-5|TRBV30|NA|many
TGTGCCTGGAGGGGTTCGCAACAAGAGACCCAGTACTTC
CAWRGSQQETQYF
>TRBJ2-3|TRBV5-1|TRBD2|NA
TGCGCCAGCAGCGCACTAGCGGGACCAGATACGCAGTATTTT
CASSALAGPDTQYF